The 21 T cell receptor beta chains below come from one sample, sequenced in a study of T cells in women clearing cervical HPV infection. Data came from immunoSEQ multiplex PCR; TCRdb stores just in-frame clones and leaves some out. This table holds 20,000 to 30,000 clones. Sequences were obtained from blood buffy coat. The receptors were sampled from a woman aged 18 to 75 with a cervical HPV16 infection that either progressed to CIN3+ or cleared (not recorded which).

Comments on this clone: The CDR3 is cut off 3 residues early in the read; its end comes from the germline J gene. The chain is built from TRBV5-1 and TRBJ2-5; D is perhaps TRBD2 (5 bases). Germline V lookup: CDR1 SGHRS, CDR2 YFSETQ. The CDR3 totals 16 residues. V lost 0 bases to trimming and J lost 2 bases, with 14 bases between them. The DNA read from the CDR3 is TGCGCCAGCAGCTTGGTCCCTAGCTCGATACAAGAGACC. This gives the protein CASSLVPSSIQET. The CDR3 as a whole reads CASSLVPSSIQETQYF.

A note on this clone: The missing CDR3 end, 3 residues past where the read stops, is filled in from the germline J gene. V is TRBV11-2 and J is TRBJ1-4; 9 nucleotides line up with TRBD1. Germline values: CDR1 SGHAT, CDR2 FQNNGV. With 4 bases clipped from V and 7 bases from J, the junction kept 4 bases outside the gene matches. This CDR3 contains 14 residues. The part of the CDR3 DNA that was read is TGTGCCAGCAGCTCGGGACAGGGAGGTGAAAAA. This sequence encodes CASSSGQGGEK. The CDR3 in its entirety is CASSSGQGGEKLFF.

About this clone: The sequence runs out 3 residues before the end of the CDR3; the remainder is reconstructed from the germline J gene. The chain employs TRBV6-2 or TRBV6-3 and TRBJ2-1; no definite D call. Germline V CDR1 and CDR2: MNHEY, SVGEGT. Trimming removed 0 bases at V and 5 bases at J, with 8 bases between. There are 14 residues in the CDR3. CDR3 DNA, as far as it was read: TGTGCCAGCAGTTACTCTTCTGTTAACAATGAG. Amino acid sequence: CASSYSSVNNE. The whole CDR3 reads CASSYSSVNNEQFF.

As concerns this clone: The CDR3 extends 3 residues past the end of the read, so its final part is completed from the germline J gene. The chain joins TRBV28 to TRBJ1-2; a weak D match, TRBD1 (6 bases). V was clipped by 7 bases and J by 4 bases, with 16 bases between them. This CDR3 is 14 amino acids long. Germline CDR1 MDHEN, CDR2 SYDVKM. CDR3 amino acids: CASTLGGLGYGYTF. The DNA read from the CDR3 is TGTGCCAGCACCTTAGGGGGATTGGGCTATGGC.

Regarding this clone: The read comes to an end 3 residues before the CDR3 does, leaving the germline J gene to fill in the end. The chain carries TRBV7-6 and TRBJ1-4; D remains ambiguous. With 1 base removed from V and 5 bases from J, the gap between germline ends came to 20 bases. The CDR3 runs 18 residues. CDR1 is SGHVS, CDR2 FNYEAQ, per germline. The part of the CDR3 DNA that was read is TGTGCCAGCAGCTTAGAGTGGGCCAACCGTTTTGAGAATGAAAAA. Its protein product is CASSLEWANRFENEK. The full CDR3 is CASSLEWANRFENEKLFF.

Comment on this clone: The read ends 3 residues before the CDR3 terminus; that terminus is restored from the germline J gene. This sequence joins TRBV7-9 and TRBJ1-1, with 7 nucleotides matching TRBD1. The germline gives CDR1 SEHNR, CDR2 FQNEAQ (reference sequence). CDR3 size: 13 residues. The CDR3 DNA, read in part, is TGTGCCAGCAGCCGAGGGGGCGGTGAGACA. It yields the protein CASSRGGGET. The full CDR3 reads CASSRGGGETAFF.

Of note for this clone: The read halts 3 residues ahead of the CDR3 end, with the missing end drawn from the germline J gene. The chain recombines TRBV7-8 with TRBJ2-1; the match to TRBD2 covers 7 bases. The CDR3 runs 14 residues. V gave up 9 bases and J gave up 9 bases; unmatched junction bases: 14. CDR1 and CDR2 (germline): SGHVS, FQNEAQ. The sequenced CDR3 bases are TGTGCCAGTCTTTGGCGGGAGACGACGAGTGAG. This translates into CASLWRETTSE. The CDR3, in full, reads CASLWRETTSEQFF.

Notes on this clone: Sequence at one end of the junction differs from germline and may be a read error. The CDR3 is cut off 3 residues early in the read; its end comes from the germline J gene. This chain links TRBV18 with TRBJ2-2, with a weak D call TRBD1 (5 bases). CDR3 length: 14 amino acids. Germline CDR1 is KGHSH and CDR2 is LQKENI. CDR3 sequence reads: CVSSPPAGTGELFF. The sequenced part of the CDR3 DNA is TGTGTCAGCTCACCACCGGCAGGGACCGGGGAG.

In regard to this clone: The read finishes 3 residues shy of the CDR3 end, and the germline J gene is used to complete it. The chain carries TRBV7-2 and TRBJ2-7; 10 bases map to TRBD2. V was pared by 1 base and J by 2 bases, with 2 bases of the junction left unmatched. Germline values: CDR1 SGHTA, CDR2 FQGNSA. The length of the CDR3 is 15 residues. The CDR3 DNA, read in part, is TGTGCCAGCAGCTTAGTACTAGCGGGGCCCTACGAG. Translated: CASSLVLAGPYE. The complete CDR3 reads CASSLVLAGPYEQYF. The full variable domain, rest sourced from reference TRBV7-2 and TRBJ2-7, is GAGVSQSPSNKVTEKGKDVELRCDPISGHTALYWYRQSLGQGLEFLIYFQGNSAPDKSGLPSDRFSAERTGGSVSTLTIQRTQQEDSAVYLCASSLVLAGPYEQYFGPGTRLTVT.

Remarks on this clone: The read comes to an end 3 residues before the CDR3 does, leaving the germline J gene to fill in the end. The chain is built from TRBV20-1 and TRBJ1-4, with 10 nucleotides matching TRBD1. This CDR3 is 16 amino acids long. J gave up 4 bases and V 0 bases, and 5 bases lay outside the gene matches. CDR1 is DFQATT and CDR2 is SNEGSKA in the germline V gene (reference sequence). Incomplete CDR3 DNA: TGCAGTGCTAGAGAGGGGACAGGGGCGTTTAATGAAAAA. Protein product: CSAREGTGAFNEK. The whole CDR3 sequence reads CSAREGTGAFNEKLFF.

Worth noting for this clone: Read sequence stops 3 residues before the CDR3 end, and the germline J gene provides the missing end. The chain joins TRBV29-1 to TRBJ2-5, with D tentatively TRBD1 (6 bases). This CDR3 is built from 15 residues. From germline, CDR1 is SQVTM and CDR2 ANQGSEA. V was shortened by 8 bases and J by 2 bases, with 21 bases between the two germline ends. The sequenced CDR3 bases are TGCAGCTCGTACCTCCCCGGGACACTTCAAGAGACC. Translation: CSSYLPGTLQET. The whole CDR3 region reads CSSYLPGTLQETQYF.

Regarding this clone: The read terminates 3 residues ahead of where the CDR3 ends, so the germline J gene completes it. The rearrangement uses TRBV7-9 and TRBJ1-2; no clear D gene. The CDR3 has 14 residues. In germline, CDR1 is SEHNR, CDR2 FQNEAQ (reference sequence). The sequenced part of the CDR3 DNA is TGTGCCAGCAGCTTAGAGGGTCCTTCCTACGAC. Its protein is CASSLEGPSYD. The whole CDR3 protein is CASSLEGPSYDYTF.

CDR3 bases read: TGTGCCAGCAGCTTAGGAGGGGGCAGCTATGGT. Its translation: CASSLGGGSYG. The entire CDR3 protein reads CASSLGGGSYGQYF. The rearrangement uses TRBV7-9 and TRBJ2-4, with TRBD1 matching over 7 bases. The read stops 3 residues short of the end of the CDR3; the missing end is completed from the germline J gene. Germline V gene lookup returns CDR1 SEHNR and CDR2 FQNEAQ (reference sequence). This CDR3 has 14 amino acids.

About this clone itself: The read is 3 residues too short to cover the CDR3 end, so that end is filled in from the germline J gene. This chain connects TRBV10-3 to TRBJ2-5, with 11 nucleotides matching TRBD2. V was clipped by 6 bases and J by 0 bases; unmatched bases: 3. The CDR3 covers 15 residues. Looked up from germline, CDR1 is ENHRY and CDR2 is SYGVKD. CDR3 DNA, as far as it was read: TGTGCCATCAGCGGGACTAGCGGAGACCAAGAGACC. It is translated as CAISGTSGDQET. From start to end, the CDR3 is CAISGTSGDQETQYF.

To note about this clone: Read data end 3 residues before the CDR3 end; the end is taken from the germline J gene. V usage is TRBV30 and J usage is TRBJ2-5, with 10 bases aligning to TRBD1. Germline CDR1 is GTSNPN and CDR2 is SVGIG (reference sequence). This CDR3 region has 15 residues. After removal of 4 bases from V and 5 bases from J, the junction contained 10 bases not matched to a gene. The CDR3 sequence is CAWTSETGGGETQYF. The CDR3 bases that were read are TGTGCCTGGACCTCCGAGACAGGGGGCGGCGAGACC.

The CDR3 loop is CASSSLAGGSYDYTF. Partial CDR3 DNA: TGTGCCAGCAGCTCCCTAGCGGGGGGGAGCTACGAC. This chain joins TRBV7-9 and TRBJ1-2, with a weak D call TRBD1 (5 bases). With the read ending 3 residues before the CDR3 end, the germline J gene is used to fill in that end. Germline CDR1 and CDR2: SEHNR and FQNEAQ (reference sequence). This CDR3 region has 15 residues.

About this clone: Read data end 3 residues before the CDR3 end; the end is taken from the germline J gene. The rearrangement links TRBV7-3 to TRBJ2-5, with 10 positions matching TRBD1. The CDR3 covers 17 residues. V shed 5 bases, J shed 2 bases, and the junction held 11 bases outside the gene matches. Germline loops: CDR1 SGHTA, CDR2 FQGTGA. The covered CDR3 bases are TGTGCCAGCAGCCTGGGACAGGGGCTCGGGTCGCAAGAGACC. Its protein is CASSLGQGLGSQET. The full CDR3 is CASSLGQGLGSQETQYF.

As to this clone: The sequenced fragment ends 3 residues before the CDR3 boundary, so the rest is inferred from the germline J gene. This chain joins TRBV12-3 or TRBV12-4 and TRBJ1-5; tentative D call: TRBD1 (5 bases). V was shortened by 5 bases and J by 3 bases, with 11 bases between the two germline ends. The CDR3 is made up of 14 amino acids. CDR3 bases read: TGTGCCAGCAGTGACCAGGGCCCCAATCAGCCC. Translation gives CASSDQGPNQP. The complete CDR3 sequence is CASSDQGPNQPQHF.

Comment on this clone: From the germline J gene comes the end of the CDR3, since the read stops 3 residues before it. The J gene is TRBJ2-3, the V gene TRBV20-1; TRBD2 aligns across 10 bases. Germline lookup yields CDR1 DFQATT and CDR2 SNEGSKA (reference sequence). CDR3 size: 15 residues. CDR3 DNA, as far as it was read: TGCAGTGCTAGGAGGAGCGGGGGGGCCTCGGAGACG. Translated: CSARRSGGASET. The entire CDR3 protein reads CSARRSGGASETQYF.

Concerning this clone itself: The read gets to within 3 residues of the CDR3 end, and the germline J gene fills in the rest. V gene TRBV7-9 combines with J gene TRBJ2-4, with D perhaps TRBD2 (5 bases). The CDR3 sequence is 13 residues long. Per germline, CDR1 SEHNR and CDR2 FQNEAQ (reference sequence). CDR3 DNA (partial): TGTGCCAGCAGCTTGGAGGTTCGCGGCGGT. This sequence encodes CASSLEVRGG. The entire CDR3 protein is CASSLEVRGGQYF.

Of note for this clone: The sequenced fragment ends 3 residues before the CDR3 boundary, so the rest is inferred from the germline J gene. The chain employs TRBV13 and TRBJ1-4; possible D gene TRBD1, 5 bases. From germline, CDR1 is PRHDT and CDR2 FYEKMQ (reference sequence). CDR3 length equals 14 residues. The covered CDR3 bases are TGTGCCAGCAGCTTATCAGGGATTGTTGCACCA. This sequence encodes CASSLSGIVAP. The CDR3 in full is CASSLSGIVAPLFF. Looking up the rest from reference TRBV13 and TRBJ1-4 gives the full variable domain: AAGVIQSPRHLIKEKRETATLKCYPIPRHDTVYWYQQGPGQDPQFLISFYEKMQSDKGSIPDRFSAQQFSDYHSELNMSSLELGDSALYFCASSLSGIVAPLFFGSGTQLSVL.